The subject of this entry is one T cell receptor (beta chain). These data are taken from a study of blood T cell repertoires in COVID-19. Libraries were prepared by immunoSEQ multiplex PCR; TCRdb keeps only in-frame clonotypes and omits some of them. The sample yields about 150,000 clones, around 85% seen once. Recruited during active infection, patients (from Seattle) were subsequently followed longitudinally. Germline CDR1 is SNHLY and CDR2 is FYNNEI. The CDR3 loop spans 14 amino acids. After removal of 4 bases from V and 5 bases from J, the junction contained 8 bases not matched to a gene. Sequencing input: peripheral blood. The V call is TRBV2, the J call TRBJ2-7; 7 nucleotides match TRBD2. This TCR was sampled from a man in his 60s with COVID-19, enrolled during active disease. This CDR3 is CASSVRLAEHEQYF. The CDR3 coding sequence is TGTGCCAGCAGTGTCCGTCTAGCGGAGCACGAGCAGTACTTC.